The clone carrying this T cell receptor (beta chain) showed up just a few times. Original processing methods: Reference gene primer amplification gave nucleated cell count estimates. Produced via immunoSEQ multiplex PCR; TCRdb's table is partial and in-frame only. That table supplies the V and J calls and clone size; D and trimming were determined from the DNA. This sample carries roughly 90,000 clones, 80% of them seen once, and the ten largest clones take 10%. The data were taken from a study of blood T cell repertoires in COVID-19. Study as a whole: Acute and convalescent COVID-19 specimens originated in the United States, Italy and Spain. Nucleic acid was either cDNA or gDNA, and it came from T cells, B-cell-depleted T cells, or PBMCs.

The CDR3 runs to 13 residues. The germline gives CDR1 LNHDA, CDR2 SQIVND (reference sequence). V lost 6 bases and J lost 7, with 10 bases in between. Source material: peripheral blood. The source is an older woman with acute or convalescent COVID-19. The gene calls are TRBV19 and TRBJ1-6; D remains ambiguous. The CDR3 DNA sequence: TGTGCCAGTAGAGGAGGAGGAAATTCACCCCTCCACTTT. This gives the protein CASRGGGNSPLHF.